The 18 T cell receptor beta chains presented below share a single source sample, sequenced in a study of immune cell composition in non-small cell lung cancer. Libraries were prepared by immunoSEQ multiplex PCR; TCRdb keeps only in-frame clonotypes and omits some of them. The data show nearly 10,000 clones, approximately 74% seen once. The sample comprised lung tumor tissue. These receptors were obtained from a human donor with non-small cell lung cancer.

Here the CDR3 reads CASRDRRYNSPLHF. The DNA for the CDR3 is TGTGCCAGCAGAGACAGGAGATATAATTCACCCCTCCACTTT. This chain links TRBV6-1 with TRBJ1-6, with D possibly TRBD1 on 6 matching bases. Germline V gene data show CDR1 as MNHNS and CDR2 as SASEGT. The CDR3 sequence is 14 residues long. Trimming stripped 6 bases from V and 4 bases from J, with 10 bases between.

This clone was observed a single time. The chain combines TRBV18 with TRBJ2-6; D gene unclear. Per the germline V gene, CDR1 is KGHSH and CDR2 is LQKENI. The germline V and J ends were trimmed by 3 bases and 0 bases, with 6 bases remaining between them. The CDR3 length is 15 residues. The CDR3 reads CASSPVVSGANVLTF. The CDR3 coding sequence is TGTGCCAGCTCACCGGTCGTCTCTGGGGCCAACGTCCTGACTTTC.

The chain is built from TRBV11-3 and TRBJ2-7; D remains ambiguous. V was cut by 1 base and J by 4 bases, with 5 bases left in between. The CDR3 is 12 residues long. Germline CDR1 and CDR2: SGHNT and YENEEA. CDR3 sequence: CASSLVLYEQYF. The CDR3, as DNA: TGTGCCAGCAGCTTAGTACTTTACGAGCAGTACTTC.

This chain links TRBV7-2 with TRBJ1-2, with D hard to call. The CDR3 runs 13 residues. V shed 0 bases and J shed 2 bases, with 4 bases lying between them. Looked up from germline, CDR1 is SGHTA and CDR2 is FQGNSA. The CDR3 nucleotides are TGTGCCAGCAGCTTAGCTCCGAACTATGGCTACACCTTC. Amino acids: CASSLAPNYGYTF. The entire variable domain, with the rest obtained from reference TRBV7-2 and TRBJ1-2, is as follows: GAGVSQSPSNKVTEKGKDVELRCDPISGHTALYWYRQSLGQGLEFLIYFQGNSAPDKSGLPSDRFSAERTGGSVSTLTIQRTQQEDSAVYLCASSLAPNYGYTFGSGTRLTVV.

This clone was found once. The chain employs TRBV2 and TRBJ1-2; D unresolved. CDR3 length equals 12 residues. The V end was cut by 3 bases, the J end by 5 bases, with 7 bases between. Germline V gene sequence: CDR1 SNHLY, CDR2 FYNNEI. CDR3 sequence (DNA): TGTGCCAGCAGTGATTCCAGATATGGCTACACCTTC. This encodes CASSDSRYGYTF.

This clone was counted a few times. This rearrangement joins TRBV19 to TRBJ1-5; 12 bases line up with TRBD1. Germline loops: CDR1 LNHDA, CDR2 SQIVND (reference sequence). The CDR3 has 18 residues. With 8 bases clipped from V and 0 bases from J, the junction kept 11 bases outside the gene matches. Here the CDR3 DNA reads TGTGCCAGTGAACCTCGGGACAGGGGGCTTTATAGCAATCAGCCCCAGCATTTT. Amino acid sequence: CASEPRDRGLYSNQPQHF. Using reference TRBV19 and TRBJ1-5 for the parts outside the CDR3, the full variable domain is DGGITQSPKYLFRKEGQNVTLSCEQNLNHDAMYWYRQDPGQGLRLIYYSQIVNDFQKGDIAEGYSVSREKKESFPLTVTSAQKNPTAFYLCASEPRDRGLYSNQPQHFGDGTRLSIL.

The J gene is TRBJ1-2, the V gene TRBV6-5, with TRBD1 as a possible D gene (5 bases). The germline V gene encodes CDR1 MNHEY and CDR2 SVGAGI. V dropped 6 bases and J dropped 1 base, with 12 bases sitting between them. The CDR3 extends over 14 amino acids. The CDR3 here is CASRGGSLNYGYTF. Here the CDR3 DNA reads TGTGCCAGCAGGGGGGGATCTCTTAACTATGGCTACACCTTC.

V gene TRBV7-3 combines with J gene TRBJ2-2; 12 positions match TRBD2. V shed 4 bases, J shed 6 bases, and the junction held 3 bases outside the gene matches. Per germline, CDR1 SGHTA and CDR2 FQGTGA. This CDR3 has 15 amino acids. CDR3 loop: CASSSSGGVPGELFF. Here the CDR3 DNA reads TGTGCCAGCAGCTCTAGCGGGGGGGTCCCCGGGGAGCTGTTTTTT.

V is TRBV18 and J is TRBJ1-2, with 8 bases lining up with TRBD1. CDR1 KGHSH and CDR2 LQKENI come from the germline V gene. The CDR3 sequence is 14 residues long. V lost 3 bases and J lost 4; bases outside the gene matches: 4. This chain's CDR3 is CASSPAGQGYGYTF. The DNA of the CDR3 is TGTGCCAGCTCACCGGCTGGACAGGGCTATGGCTACACCTTC.

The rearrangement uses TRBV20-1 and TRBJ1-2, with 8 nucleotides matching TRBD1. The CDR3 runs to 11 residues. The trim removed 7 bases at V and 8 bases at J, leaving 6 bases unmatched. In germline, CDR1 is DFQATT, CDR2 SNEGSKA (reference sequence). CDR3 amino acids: CSVDRGWGYTF. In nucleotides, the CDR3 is TGCAGTGTTGACAGGGGTTGGGGCTACACCTTC.

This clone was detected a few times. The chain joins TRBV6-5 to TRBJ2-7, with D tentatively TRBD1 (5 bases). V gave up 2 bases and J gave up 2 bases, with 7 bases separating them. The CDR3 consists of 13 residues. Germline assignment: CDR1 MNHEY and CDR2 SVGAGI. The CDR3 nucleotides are TGTGCCAGCAGTTACGGGGCAGCCTACGAGCAGTACTTC. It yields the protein CASSYGAAYEQYF.

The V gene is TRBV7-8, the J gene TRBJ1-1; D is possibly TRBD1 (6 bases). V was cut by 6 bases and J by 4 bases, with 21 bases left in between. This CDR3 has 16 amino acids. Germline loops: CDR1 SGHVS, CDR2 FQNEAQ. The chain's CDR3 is CASRHIGGIGSTEAFF. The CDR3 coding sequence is TGTGCCAGCAGGCATATAGGGGGGATAGGGAGCACTGAAGCTTTCTTT.

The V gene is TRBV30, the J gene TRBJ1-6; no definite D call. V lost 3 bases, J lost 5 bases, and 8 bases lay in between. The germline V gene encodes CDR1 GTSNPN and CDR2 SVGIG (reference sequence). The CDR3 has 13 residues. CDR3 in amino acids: CAWRFEDNSPLHF. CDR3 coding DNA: TGTGCCTGGAGGTTTGAGGATAATTCACCCCTCCACTTT. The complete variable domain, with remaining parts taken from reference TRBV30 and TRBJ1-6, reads SQTIHQWPATLVQPVGSPLSLECTVEGTSNPNLYWYRQAAGRGLQLLFYSVGIGQISSEVPQNLSASRPQDRQFILSSKKLLLSDSGFYLCAWRFEDNSPLHFGNGTRLTVT.

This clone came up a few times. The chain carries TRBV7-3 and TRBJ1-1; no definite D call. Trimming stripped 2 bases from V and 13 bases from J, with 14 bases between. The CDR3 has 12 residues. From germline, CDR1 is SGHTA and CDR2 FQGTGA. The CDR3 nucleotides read TGTGCCAGCAGCTTAGAGGAGGGTTCCGTTTTCTTT. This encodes CASSLEEGSVFF.

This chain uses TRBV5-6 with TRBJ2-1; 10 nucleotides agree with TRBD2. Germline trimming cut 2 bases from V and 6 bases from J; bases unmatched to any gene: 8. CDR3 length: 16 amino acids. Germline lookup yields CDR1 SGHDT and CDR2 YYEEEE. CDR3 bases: TGTGCCAGCAGCTTTCTCGGAAGCGGGGGGGCCAATGAGCAGTTCTTC. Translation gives CASSFLGSGGANEQFF.

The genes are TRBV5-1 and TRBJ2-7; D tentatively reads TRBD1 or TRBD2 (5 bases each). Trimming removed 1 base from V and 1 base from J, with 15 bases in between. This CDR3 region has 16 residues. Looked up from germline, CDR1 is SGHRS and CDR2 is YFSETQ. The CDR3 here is CASSLRPQGESYEQYF. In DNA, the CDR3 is TGCGCCAGCAGCTTGCGTCCCCAAGGGGAGTCCTACGAGCAGTACTTC.

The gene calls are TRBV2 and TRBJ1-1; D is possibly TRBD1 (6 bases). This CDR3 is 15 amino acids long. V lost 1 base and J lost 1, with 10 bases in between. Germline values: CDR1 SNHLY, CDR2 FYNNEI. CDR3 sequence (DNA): TGTGCCAGCAGTGAAGATCGGGGGCGGAACACTGAAGCTTTCTTT. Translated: CASSEDRGRNTEAFF.

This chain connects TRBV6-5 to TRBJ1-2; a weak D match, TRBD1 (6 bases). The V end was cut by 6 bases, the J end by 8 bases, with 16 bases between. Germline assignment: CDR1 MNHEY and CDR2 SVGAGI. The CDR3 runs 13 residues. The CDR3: CASSREPGVGYTF. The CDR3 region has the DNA TGTGCCAGCAGCCGAGAACCAGGGGTAGGCTACACCTTC.